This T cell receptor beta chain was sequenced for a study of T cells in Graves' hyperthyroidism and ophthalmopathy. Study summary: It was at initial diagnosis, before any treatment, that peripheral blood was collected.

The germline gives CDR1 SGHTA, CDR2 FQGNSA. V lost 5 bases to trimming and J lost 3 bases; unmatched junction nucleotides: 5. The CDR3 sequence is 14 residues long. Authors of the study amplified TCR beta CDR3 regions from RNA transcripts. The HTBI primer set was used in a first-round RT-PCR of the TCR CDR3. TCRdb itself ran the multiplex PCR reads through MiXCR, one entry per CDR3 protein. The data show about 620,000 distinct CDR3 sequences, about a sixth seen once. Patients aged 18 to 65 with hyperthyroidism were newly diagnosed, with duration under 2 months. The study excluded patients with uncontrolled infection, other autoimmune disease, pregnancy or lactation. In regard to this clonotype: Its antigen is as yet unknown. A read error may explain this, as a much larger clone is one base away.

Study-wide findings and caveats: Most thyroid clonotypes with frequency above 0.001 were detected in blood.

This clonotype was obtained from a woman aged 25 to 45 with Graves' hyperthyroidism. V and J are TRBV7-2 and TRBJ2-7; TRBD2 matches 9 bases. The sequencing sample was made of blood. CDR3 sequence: CASSPSGMGYEQYF. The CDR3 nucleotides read TGTGCCAGCAGCCCTAGCGGGATGGGCTACGAGCAGTACTTC. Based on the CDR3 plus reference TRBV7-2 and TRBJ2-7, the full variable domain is GAGVSQSPSNKVTEKGKDVELRCDPISGHTALYWYRQSLGQGLEFLIYFQGNSAPDKSGLPSDRFSAERTGGSVSTLTIQRTQQEDSAVYLCASSPSGMGYEQYFGPGTRLTVT.